This TCR beta chain derives from a study of blood T cell repertoires in COVID-19. About the research overall: PBMCs, B-cell-depleted T cells, or T cells provided the cDNA or gDNA that made up the material.

Original processing methods: Estimation of nucleated cell counts was performed using reference gene primer amplification. Produced via immunoSEQ multiplex PCR; TCRdb's table is partial and in-frame only. Clone size and V and J calls were adopted from that table, with D and trimming inferred from the DNA. Of roughly 170,000 clones in the sample, approximately 79% were seen once. The CDR3 totals 14 residues. Germline V gene data show CDR1 as MNHEY and CDR2 as SVGAGI. Unmatched junction bases numbered 5, after V lost 7 bases and J lost 4 bases. The sample consisted of peripheral blood. The clonotype was recovered from a woman aged 70-85 years with acute or convalescent COVID-19. V and J are TRBV6-5 and TRBJ2-1, with 9 positions matching TRBD2. The CDR3 loop reads CASTSSGTYNEQFF. DNA of the CDR3: TGTGCCAGCACCTCTAGCGGGACTTACAATGAGCAGTTCTTC.